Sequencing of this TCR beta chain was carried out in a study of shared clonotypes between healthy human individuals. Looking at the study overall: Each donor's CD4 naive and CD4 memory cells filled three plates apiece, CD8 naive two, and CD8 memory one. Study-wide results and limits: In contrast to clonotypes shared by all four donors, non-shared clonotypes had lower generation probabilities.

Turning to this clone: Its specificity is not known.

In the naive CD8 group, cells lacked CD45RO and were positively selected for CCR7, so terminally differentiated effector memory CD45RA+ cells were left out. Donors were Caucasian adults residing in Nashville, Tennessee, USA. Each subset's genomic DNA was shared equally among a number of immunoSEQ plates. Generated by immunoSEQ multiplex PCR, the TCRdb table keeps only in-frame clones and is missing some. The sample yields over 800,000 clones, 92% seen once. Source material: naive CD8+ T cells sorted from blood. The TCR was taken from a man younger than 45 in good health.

Here the CDR3 reads CASSSLGVNTIYF. The CDR3 DNA reads TGTGCCAGCAGCTCGCTTGGAGTAAACACCATATATTTT. The chain links TRBV6-5 to TRBJ1-3; D not resolved. There are 13 residues in the CDR3. The germline V gene has CDR1 MNHEY and CDR2 SVGAGI. V was trimmed by 6 bases and J by 6 bases, leaving 12 bases between them.